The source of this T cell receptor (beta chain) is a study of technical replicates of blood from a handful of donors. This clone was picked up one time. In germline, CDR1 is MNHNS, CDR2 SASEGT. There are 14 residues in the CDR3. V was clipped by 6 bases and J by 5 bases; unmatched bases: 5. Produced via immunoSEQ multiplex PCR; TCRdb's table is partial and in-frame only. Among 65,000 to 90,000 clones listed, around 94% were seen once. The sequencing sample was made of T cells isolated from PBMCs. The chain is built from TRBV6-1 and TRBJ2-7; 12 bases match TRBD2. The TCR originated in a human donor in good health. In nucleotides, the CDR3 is TGTGCCAGCAGCCCTAGCGGGAGGGTTAACGAGCAGTACTTC. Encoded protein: CASSPSGRVNEQYF.